Below are 29 T cell receptor beta chains sequenced from a single sample in a study of PD-1 blockade in mismatch repair-deficient tumors (dated by TCRdb to 2015 to 2018). Library prep was done by the immunoSEQ multiplex PCR assay. TCRdb carries this immuneACCESS record with in-frame sequences only. Its versions omit some clonotypes, under half of them owing to an unresolved V gene in the studies checked, with the rest unexplained. This sample lists about 110,000 clones; about 83% were detected once. The ten top clones hold about 5.1% of the sample. The specimen comprised peripheral blood, sampled 60 weeks after starting pembrolizumab. The receptor source for this set is an adult with mismatch repair-deficient cancer.

This chain joins TRBV25-1 and TRBJ1-1; maybe TRBD1 (5 bases). V was trimmed by 2 bases and J by 8 bases, leaving 12 bases between them. The CDR3 extends over 13 amino acids. CDR1 MGHDK and CDR2 SYGVNS come from the germline V gene. As DNA, the CDR3 is TGTGCCAGCAGTGAAACCTGGAGGGGAGAAGCTTTCTTT. Translated: CASSETWRGEAFF.

The chain employs TRBV28 and TRBJ2-7; 8 bases are shared with TRBD1. Germline values: CDR1 MDHEN, CDR2 SYDVKM. CDR3 length: 14 residues. With V trimmed by 6 bases and J by 3 bases, 7 bases remained unmatched. CDR3 DNA sequence: TGTGCCAGCAGGGAAGGACAGGGCGACTACGAGCAGTACTTC. Amino acid sequence: CASREGQGDYEQYF.

The genes are TRBV5-1 and TRBJ2-6; D gene uncertain. Trimming took 5 bases from V and 4 from J, leaving 13 bases between them. CDR3 size: 15 residues. Germline CDR1 reads SGHRS; CDR2 reads YFSETQ. The DNA of the CDR3 is TGCGCCAGCAGAAGTCTAGGGTCCGGGGCCAACGTCCTGACTTTC. As protein: CASRSLGSGANVLTF.

The chain carries TRBV5-1 and TRBJ1-2; no clear D. The CDR3 has 14 amino acids. Per germline, CDR1 SGHRS and CDR2 YFSETQ. V lost 4 bases, J lost 3 bases, and 13 bases lay in between. The CDR3 region is CASSEVDVDYGYTF. CDR3 coding DNA: TGCGCCAGCAGCGAGGTAGACGTGGACTATGGCTACACCTTC.

The rearrangement joins TRBV19 to TRBJ2-7; TRBD2 matches at 12 bases. V was pared by 9 bases and J by 4 bases, with 7 bases of the junction left unmatched. CDR1 is LNHDA and CDR2 is SQIVND in the germline V gene (reference sequence). The CDR3 is 14 amino acids. In DNA, the CDR3 is TGTGCCAGCAGCCAGGGGACTAGCGGGTACGAGCAGTACTTC. It yields the protein CASSQGTSGYEQYF.

This clone has more than one count but fewer than ten. The rearrangement joins TRBV4-2 to TRBJ2-2; D is undetermined. Per germline, CDR1 LGHNA and CDR2 YNFKEQ. The CDR3 runs 16 residues. Trimming pared 3 bases from V and 5 bases from J, leaving 16 bases between. The CDR3 reads CASSHLAVAETGELFF. The CDR3 nucleotides are TGTGCCAGCAGCCACCTGGCCGTGGCGGAGACCGGGGAGCTGTTTTTT.

This chain connects TRBV25-1 to TRBJ2-7, with 11 bases matching TRBD2. This CDR3 region has 15 residues. Germline CDR1 and CDR2: MGHDK and SYGVNS. V shed 5 bases, J shed 2 bases, and the junction held 5 bases outside the gene matches. CDR3 sequence reads: CASSLYSGRAYEQYF. The CDR3 DNA sequence: TGTGCCAGCAGTCTATATAGCGGGAGGGCCTACGAGCAGTACTTC.

This clone was seen more than once but under ten times. This chain connects TRBV2 to TRBJ2-2; 8 bases match TRBD2. The V gene end was trimmed by 6 bases and the J gene end by 2 bases; junction bases not matched to a gene: 8. This CDR3 has 16 residues. Germline V gene lookup returns CDR1 SNHLY and CDR2 FYNNEI. The CDR3 reads CASSQEVAGNTGELFF. The CDR3 DNA reads TGTGCCAGCAGCCAAGAGGTAGCGGGAAACACCGGGGAGCTGTTTTTT.

The chain recombines TRBV29-1 with TRBJ2-1, with 8 bases lining up with TRBD2. V shed 5 bases, J shed 0 bases, and the junction held 0 bases outside the gene matches. From germline, CDR1 is SQVTM and CDR2 ANQGSEA. The CDR3 runs 13 residues. CDR3 nucleotides: TGCAGCGTTAGCGGGAGCTCCTACAATGAGCAGTTCTTC. This sequence encodes CSVSGSSYNEQFF.

The J gene is TRBJ2-2, the V gene TRBV5-5, with 11 bases matching TRBD1. The CDR3 spans 17 residues. V was clipped by 2 bases and J by 5 bases; unmatched bases: 8. CDR1 is SGHKS and CDR2 is YYEKEE in the germline V gene (reference sequence). CDR3 sequence reads: CASSLDSGTGGTGELFF. The CDR3 DNA is TGTGCCAGCAGCTTAGACTCGGGGACAGGGGGTACCGGGGAGCTGTTTTTT. Full variable domain (outside the CDR3, taken from reference TRBV5-5 and TRBJ2-2): DAGVTQSPTHLIKTRGQQVTLRCSPISGHKSVSWYQQVLGQGPQFIFQYYEKEERGRGNFPDRFSARQFPNYSSELNVNALLLGDSALYLCASSLDSGTGGTGELFFGEGSRLTVL.

The chain recombines TRBV4-1 with TRBJ2-1; D could derive from TRBD1 or TRBD2 (6 bases each). The CDR3 runs to 15 residues. The germline V gene has CDR1 MGHRA and CDR2 YSYEKL. The ends were cut back, 0 bases at V and 8 bases at J, with 14 bases in the middle. The CDR3 sequence: CASSQDGLGGDEQFF. In DNA, the CDR3 is TGCGCCAGCAGCCAAGATGGCTTGGGGGGCGATGAGCAGTTCTTC.

This clone came up once. This chain uses TRBV27 with TRBJ1-1; perhaps TRBD1 as D (5 bases). V lost 3 bases to trimming and J lost 5 bases, with 13 bases between them. The germline V gene has CDR1 MNHEY and CDR2 SMNVEV (reference sequence). The CDR3 has 14 amino acids. The CDR3 here is CASSFWGRRTEAFF. CDR3 sequence (DNA): TGTGCCAGCAGTTTCTGGGGCAGGCGGACTGAAGCTTTCTTT.

The table lists this clone with a few counts. V is TRBV6-6 and J is TRBJ1-1, with no clear D. The CDR3 runs 10 residues. From germline, CDR1 is MNHNY and CDR2 SVGAGI (reference sequence). V gave up 5 bases and J gave up 2 bases, with 0 bases separating them. The CDR3 region is CASSNTEAFF. CDR3 DNA sequence: TGTGCCAGCAGTAACACTGAAGCTTTCTTT.

The chain has TRBV27 and TRBJ2-2; TRBD1 agrees at 11 bases. Trimming cost V 11 bases and J 4 bases; bases outside gene matches: 6. The germline V gene has CDR1 MNHEY and CDR2 SMNVEV (reference sequence). This CDR3 is 14 amino acids long. The DNA of the CDR3 is TGTGCCGCGGGGACAGGGGGGGGCACCGGGGAGCTGTTTTTT. Protein product: CAAGTGGGTGELFF.

V gene TRBV11-2 combines with J gene TRBJ1-5; a weak D match, TRBD1 (5 bases). The CDR3 extends over 13 amino acids. V dropped 1 base and J dropped 6 bases, with 7 bases sitting between them. Germline loops: CDR1 SGHAT, CDR2 FQNNGV. The CDR3 spells CASSLGQLQPQHF. The CDR3 DNA reads as TGTGCCAGCAGCTTAGGACAGCTTCAGCCCCAGCATTTT.

In regard to this clone: The same CDR3 arises from other DNA sequences in this sample as well. The chain has TRBV4-3 and TRBJ2-2, with a tentative D call TRBD2 (6 bases). Germline lookup yields CDR1 LGHNA and CDR2 YSLEER. The CDR3 is 16 residues long. V lost 0 bases and J 0 bases, leaving 8 bases between the germline ends. The CDR3 here is CASSQDGTANTGELFF. In DNA, the CDR3 is TGCGCCAGCAGCCAAGATGGGACTGCGAACACCGGGGAGCTGTTTTTT.

This clone has more than one count but fewer than ten. V and J are TRBV18 and TRBJ1-2; TRBD1 matches 8 bases. This CDR3 has 14 residues. V lost 0 bases, J lost 8 bases, and 5 bases stayed unmatched. Germline lookup yields CDR1 KGHSH and CDR2 LQKENI. The CDR3 coding sequence is TGTGCCAGCTCACCACCGGAGGACAGGGTGGGCTACACCTTC. As protein: CASSPPEDRVGYTF.

CDR3 coding DNA: TGTGCCACGGGGGGACAGGGAAATGAAAAACTGTTTTTT. Its translation: CATGGQGNEKLFF. The chain employs TRBV19 and TRBJ1-4; 9 bases fit TRBD1. Trimming cost V 10 bases and J 5 bases; bases outside gene matches: 5. Germline CDR1 reads LNHDA; CDR2 reads SQIVND (reference sequence). CDR3 length: 13 amino acids.

Here the CDR3 reads CSGGFDTEAFF. CDR3 nucleotides: TGCAGCGGCGGGTTTGACACTGAAGCTTTCTTT. The rearrangement uses TRBV29-1 and TRBJ1-1; D gene unclear. From germline, CDR1 is SQVTM and CDR2 ANQGSEA. The length of the CDR3 is 11 residues. V dropped 7 bases and J dropped 3 bases, with 9 bases sitting between them.

This clone has more than one count but fewer than ten. The chain joins TRBV7-9 to TRBJ2-1, with 8 bases that match TRBD2. This CDR3 comprises 15 residues. The germline V gene encodes CDR1 SEHNR and CDR2 FQNEAQ (reference sequence). V shed 1 base and J 5 bases; nucleotides not matched to a gene: 4. This CDR3 is CASSLVKAGDNEQFF. The CDR3 region has the DNA TGTGCCAGCAGCTTAGTGAAAGCGGGGGACAATGAGCAGTTCTTC.

This chain uses TRBV6-6 with TRBJ2-7, with unresolved D. The CDR3 has 15 residues. The germline gives CDR1 MNHNY, CDR2 SVGAGI (reference sequence). V was clipped by 0 bases and J by 0 bases, with 9 bases between them. Here the CDR3 DNA reads TGTGCCAGCAGTTACTCGACATTAGCCTCCTACGAGCAGTACTTC. Translated, it gives CASSYSTLASYEQYF.

The V gene is TRBV6-5, the J gene TRBJ1-2; D is unresolved. CDR3 length: 14 amino acids. Germline CDR1 is MNHEY and CDR2 is SVGAGI. The ends were cut back, 6 bases at V and 4 bases at J, with 15 bases in the middle. The CDR3 is CASRVAAGSYGYTF. The CDR3 region has the DNA TGTGCCAGCAGGGTGGCCGCAGGATCCTATGGCTACACCTTC.

The genes are TRBV7-2 and TRBJ2-3, with 11 bases lining up with TRBD2. Germline V gene data show CDR1 as SGHTA and CDR2 as FQGNSA. Trimming at V came to 6 bases and at J to 2 bases, leaving 7 bases not matched to a gene. The CDR3 loop spans 16 amino acids. This CDR3 is CASSQTSGAPTDTQYF. CDR3 sequence (DNA): TGTGCCAGCAGTCAGACTAGCGGGGCTCCCACAGATACGCAGTATTTT.

The genes are TRBV18 and TRBJ2-5; D gene unclear. V lost 6 bases, J lost 5 bases, and 25 bases lay in between. The V gene's germline CDR1 is KGHSH and CDR2 LQKENI. There are 17 residues in the CDR3. CDR3 in DNA: TGTGCCAGCTCTTCTTCTTCCACCTTCGTCAGTCTTGAGACCCAGTACTTC. This gives the protein CASSSSSTFVSLETQYF.

This clone showed up just once. The rearrangement uses TRBV7-3 and TRBJ2-6; maybe TRBD1 (6 bases). The CDR3 covers 15 residues. Trimming cost V 3 bases and J 1 base, with 7 bases left between them. Germline lookup yields CDR1 SGHTA and CDR2 FQGTGA. CDR3 protein: CASSFRGSGANVLTF. CDR3 nucleotide sequence: TGTGCCAGCAGCTTCAGGGGATCTGGGGCCAACGTCCTGACTTTC.

This chain joins TRBV5-1 and TRBJ1-2; 9 positions agree with TRBD1. V lost 3 bases, J lost 5 bases, and 5 bases stayed unmatched. CDR3 length equals 14 residues. Germline assignment: CDR1 SGHRS and CDR2 YFSETQ. The CDR3 DNA sequence: TGCGCCAGCAGCTCCACAGGGGGCAGTTATGGCTACACCTTC. The encoded protein is CASSSTGGSYGYTF.

The chain combines TRBV12-5 with TRBJ2-7; TRBD1 agrees at 7 bases. The CDR3 is made up of 15 amino acids. Germline CDR1 and CDR2: LGHNT and FRNRAP. Trimming took 1 base from V and 1 from J; bases not matched to a gene: 4. The CDR3 is CASGLGQGRSYEQYF. Written as DNA, the CDR3 is TGTGCTAGTGGTTTGGGACAGGGAAGGTCCTACGAGCAGTACTTC.

V gene TRBV6-6 combines with J gene TRBJ1-1, with D perhaps matching TRBD1 (6 bases). The CDR3 is 14 amino acids. Germline V lookup: CDR1 MNHNY, CDR2 SVGAGI (reference sequence). The V end was cut by 2 bases, the J end by 0 bases, with 7 bases between. CDR3 amino acids: CASSYTGLNTEAFF. The CDR3 bases are TGTGCCAGCAGTTACACAGGGTTGAACACTGAAGCTTTCTTT.

The chain combines TRBV6-1 with TRBJ1-1, with 7 bases that match TRBD1. Losses at the gene ends were 6 bases for V and 6 bases for J; bases not matched to a gene: 10. From germline, CDR1 is MNHNS and CDR2 SASEGT. The CDR3 runs 14 residues. The CDR3 here is CASRKTGSRSEAFF. CDR3 bases: TGTGCCAGCAGGAAGACAGGGTCAAGGTCTGAAGCTTTCTTT.